The rows below give T cell receptor beta chains drawn from one sample of a study of coeliac disease. TCRdb's table, derived via immunoSEQ multiplex PCR, lists solely in-frame clones and lacks some. Of more than 3,000 clones listed, about 47% were seen once; the top ten hold 11%. Sequencing was performed on intraepithelial lymphocytes from the gut. The source is a woman aged 70-85 years with celiac disease. Both conserved end residues are part of each CDR3. The D gene is left open where the match is weak. Rows give clone size only sometimes, using once, few, many, or a class for an expanded clone.

clone_size	v_call	j_call	d_call	cdr3_nt	cdr3_aa
few	TRBV4-3	TRBJ2-7	TRBD1	TGCGCCAGCAGCCAAGATGGGACAGGGAATTACGAGCAGTACTTC	CASSQDGTGNYEQYF
NA	TRBV7-6	TRBJ1-4	NA	TGTGCCAGCAGCTTATTCACAGGAAGGATGGGTTTTAATGAAAAACTGTTTTTT	CASSLFTGRMGFNEKLFF
NA	TRBV10-3	TRBJ2-2	NA	TGTGCCAGCAGCCCACGGTTGATGGCGGTACCTGGTGGGGAGCTGTTTTTT	CASSPRLMAVPGGELFF
NA	TRBV7-2	TRBJ1-1	TRBD1	TGTGCCAGCAGCTTAGGGGGGAGACAGGGGGAACAAGCTTTCTTT	CASSLGGRQGEQAFF
NA	TRBV19	TRBJ1-2	TRBD1	TGTGCCAGTAGGGGACAGGGAACGGGCGGCTACACCTTC	CASRGQGTGGYTF
few	TRBV19	TRBJ2-3	NA	TGTGCCAGCCGGGACTTCGGGAAAGATACGCAGTATTTT	CASRDFGKDTQYF
NA	TRBV29-1	TRBJ1-2	TRBD1	TGCAGCGTGGGGATGACAGGGGATGGCTACACCTTC	CSVGMTGDGYTF
NA	TRBV4-2	TRBJ1-4	NA	TGTGCCAGCAGCCAAGATCCCACGCTCCCCGGGGAAAAACTGTTTTTT	CASSQDPTLPGEKLFF
NA	TRBV29-1	TRBJ1-6	NA	TGCAGCGCTAAAGGGGGAGAGAATTCACCCCTCCACTTT	CSAKGGENSPLHF
few	TRBV15	TRBJ1-2	NA	TGTGCCACCAGCAAAGAAGGACACCTTTATGGCTACACCTTC	CATSKEGHLYGYTF
NA	TRBV5-1	TRBJ1-5	NA	TGCGCCAGCAGCTCGGGGGGGGATAATCAGCCCCAGCATTTT	CASSSGGDNQPQHF
NA	TRBV27	TRBJ2-1	NA	TGTGCCAGCGCCCACAGGGAGCCGTACAATGAGCAGTTCTTC	CASAHREPYNEQFF
NA	TRBV6-5	TRBJ2-5	NA	TGTGCCAGCAGTTTCGGGATTGAAGAGACCCAGTACTTC	CASSFGIEETQYF
NA	TRBV28	TRBJ2-1	NA	TGTGCCAGCAGTTTGGCTCGGGGATCATACAATGAGCAGTTCTTC	CASSLARGSYNEQFF
few	TRBV4-3	TRBJ1-2	NA	TGCGCCAGCAGCCAAGGTACCAGGGGCTATGGCTACACCTTC	CASSQGTRGYGYTF
NA	TRBV7-9	TRBJ2-5	NA	TGTGCCAGCCAATTTGGGGGGGCGCAGGAGACCCAGTACTTC	CASQFGGAQETQYF
large	TRBV27	TRBJ2-2	TRBD1	TGTGCCAGCACCTGGGGGTCAGGGGGCGCCGGGGAGCTGTTTTTT	CASTWGSGGAGELFF
NA	TRBV19	TRBJ2-2	TRBD1	TGTGCCAGTAGTGGGCGGACAGGGCGCATCACCGGGGAGCTGTTTTTT	CASSGRTGRITGELFF
NA	TRBV7-7	TRBJ1-1	TRBD1	TGTGCCAGCAGCTTAGGGACAGGCACTGAAGCTTTCTTT	CASSLGTGTEAFF
NA	TRBV30	TRBJ2-2	NA	TGTGCCTGGAGCGCAGGGTTGGTCACCGGGGAGCTGTTTTTT	CAWSAGLVTGELFF
few	TRBV10-3	TRBJ2-1	TRBD2	TGTGCCATCAAACGGACTAGCGGGGGGGGCCAAGAGCAGTTCTTC	CAIKRTSGGGQEQFF
few	TRBV6-5	TRBJ1-1	NA	TGTGCCAGCAGTTACGGGGGGATGAACACTGAAGCTTTCTTT	CASSYGGMNTEAFF
NA	TRBV15	TRBJ1-1	NA	TGTGCCACCAGCAGAGACAGGGGTTTTCCAGCTTTCTTT	CATSRDRGFPAFF
NA	TRBV25-1	TRBJ2-3	TRBD2	TGTGCCAGCAGTCGGACTAGTTTTCTCTCAGATACGCAGTATTTT	CASSRTSFLSDTQYF
few	TRBV28	TRBJ1-6	NA	TGTGCCAGCAGTGCCGTTCGGGGGCCCCTCCACTTT	CASSAVRGPLHF
NA	TRBV27	TRBJ1-1	NA	TGTGCCAGCAGTTTAGGGCGGAACACTGAAGCTTTCTTT	CASSLGRNTEAFF
NA	TRBV4-3	TRBJ2-3	TRBD2	TGCGCCAGCAGCCATCGGAGCGGGGGAGGCACAGATACGCAGTATTTT	CASSHRSGGGTDTQYF
NA	TRBV15	TRBJ2-2	TRBD1	TGTGCCGCGGACAGGGGGCACGGCACCGGGGAGCTGTTTTTT	CAADRGHGTGELFF
once	TRBV5-1	TRBJ1-4	NA	TGCGCCAGCAGCCCCCGGGGGGGGACTAATGAAAAACTGTTTTTT	CASSPRGGTNEKLFF
once	TRBV28	TRBJ2-7	NA	TGTGCCAGCAGTTTAACCAGGGCCTACGAGCAGTACTTC	CASSLTRAYEQYF
NA	TRBV7-2	TRBJ2-1	TRBD2	TGTGCCAGCAGCCCTCATAGCGGGGGTCTAGGCGATGAGCAGTTCTTC	CASSPHSGGLGDEQFF
few	TRBV6-5	TRBJ2-3	TRBD2	TGTGCCAGCAGCCTCCGGGGACTAGAGGGAGATACGCAGTATTTT	CASSLRGLEGDTQYF
few	TRBV4-3	TRBJ2-3	NA	TGCGCCAGCAGCCAAGATCGCGGGGGCACAGATACGCAGTATTTT	CASSQDRGGTDTQYF
NA	TRBV6-5	TRBJ2-1	TRBD2	TGTGCCAGCAGTCCCCGGGGGGGCTTCTACAATGAGCAGTTCTTC	CASSPRGGFYNEQFF
NA	TRBV23-1	TRBJ2-7	NA	TGCGCCAGCAGTCAATCAAACAGGGTTACCTACGAGCAGTACTTC	CASSQSNRVTYEQYF
NA	TRBV19	TRBJ1-6	TRBD1	TGTGCCAGTAGTATTTCGGGACAGATCTATAATTCACCCCTCCACTTT	CASSISGQIYNSPLHF
NA	TRBV7-2	TRBJ2-5	TRBD2	TGTGCCAGCAGCTTGGGGGGTAGCGGGGGGCAGGGGACCCAGTACTTC	CASSLGGSGGQGTQYF
few	TRBV6-1	TRBJ2-7	NA	TGTGCCAGCAGCCCACCCGACAGAACCTACGAGCAGTACTTC	CASSPPDRTYEQYF
few	TRBV30	TRBJ2-1	NA	TGTGCCTGGAGTGTAGGTTCAGGTATGGGCAATGAGCAGTTCTTC	CAWSVGSGMGNEQFF
NA	TRBV5-4	TRBJ2-1	TRBD1	TGTGCCAGCAGCTTGGGAGGGGGCGGTACAAATGAGCAGTTCTTC	CASSLGGGGTNEQFF
NA	TRBV11-2	TRBJ1-5	NA	TGTGCCAGCAGCTTGACCAGGGTCGTAGGCCCCCAGCATTTT	CASSLTRVVGPQHF
NA	TRBV6-1	TRBJ2-6	NA	TGTGCCAGCAGTGTAATTGGCTCTTATGCACAAAGTCGGGCCAACGTCCTGACTTTC	CASSVIGSYAQSRANVLTF
NA	TRBV5-6	TRBJ1-2	NA	TGTGCCAGTGGTGCCCCCGGGACATCGAGTGGCTACACCTTC	CASGAPGTSSGYTF
few	TRBV19	TRBJ1-2	NA	TGTGCCAGTACCCCGGGACTCTATGGCTACACCTTC	CASTPGLYGYTF
few	TRBV5-6	TRBJ2-1	TRBD1	TGTGCCAGCAGCTGGGAGCGGGACAGGGGGCGCAATGAGCAGTTCTTC	CASSWERDRGRNEQFF
few	TRBV9	TRBJ2-3	TRBD2	TGTGCCAGCAGCGTGGGACTAGCGACAGATACGCAGTATTTT	CASSVGLATDTQYF
NA	TRBV7-9	TRBJ2-6	NA	TGTGCCAGCAGCGTTGTACTATACCATGGACAAAGTCGGGCCAACGTCCTGACTTTC	CASSVVLYHGQSRANVLTF